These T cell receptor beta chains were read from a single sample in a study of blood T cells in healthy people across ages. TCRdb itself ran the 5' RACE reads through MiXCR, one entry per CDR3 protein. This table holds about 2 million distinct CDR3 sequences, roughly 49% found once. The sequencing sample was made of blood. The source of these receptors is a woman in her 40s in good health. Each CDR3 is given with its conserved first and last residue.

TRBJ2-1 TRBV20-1 CSETGQGSNEQFF
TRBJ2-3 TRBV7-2 CASSVLFDTQYF
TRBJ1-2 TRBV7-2 CASSPYRQGGYTF
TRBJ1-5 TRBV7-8 CASSSRTGGLNQPQHF
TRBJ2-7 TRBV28 CASIEGEEQYF
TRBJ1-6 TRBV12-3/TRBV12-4 CASRTGGNNSPLHF
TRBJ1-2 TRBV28 CASSEDRREGGYTF
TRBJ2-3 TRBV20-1 CSADSTTYSAGTDTQYF
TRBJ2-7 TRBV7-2 CASSLAPSGGVSSYEQYF
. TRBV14 CASSQDGREYQETQFF
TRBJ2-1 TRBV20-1 CSAKPGQGSSYNEQFF
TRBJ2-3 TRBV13 CASSFSGTGVRNTQYF
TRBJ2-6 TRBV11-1 CASSGHWGGSTSGGANVLTF
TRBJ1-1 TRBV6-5 CASSLNGGANTEAFF
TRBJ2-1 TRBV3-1 CASSPWGAGINEQFF
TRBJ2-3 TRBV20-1 CSGGGLTDTQYF
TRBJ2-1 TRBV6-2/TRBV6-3 CASSYVRGISYNEQFF
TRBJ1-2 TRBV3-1 CASNTLDRGNYGYTF
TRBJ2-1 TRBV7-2 CASTSGGTSYNEQFF
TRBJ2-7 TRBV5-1 CASSLAAGWDEQYF
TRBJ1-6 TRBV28 CASSLGWQKIYNSPLHF
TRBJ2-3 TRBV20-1 CSARGDWLRDTQYF
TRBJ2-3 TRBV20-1 CSARLSGGRTDTQYF
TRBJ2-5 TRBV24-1 CATEGAEETQYF
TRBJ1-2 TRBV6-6 CASSYSRAVAGYTF
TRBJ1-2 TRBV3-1 CASGQEPFPTAENYGYTF
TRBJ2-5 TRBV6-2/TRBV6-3 CAIRGGDRYQETQYF
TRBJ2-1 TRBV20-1 CSAPAGAPDDEQFF
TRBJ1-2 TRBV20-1 CKGQGSGGYTF
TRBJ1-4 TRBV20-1 CSARDVAPNEKLFF
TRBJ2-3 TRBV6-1 CASTLHRGDTQYF
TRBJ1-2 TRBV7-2 CASSPTPGRGLNYGYTF
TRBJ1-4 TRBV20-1 CSARHTEKLFF
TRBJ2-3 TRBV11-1 CASSRPGGGTTDTQYF
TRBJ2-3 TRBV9 CASTEGSGRTDTQYF
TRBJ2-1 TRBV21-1 CARFLASNEQFF
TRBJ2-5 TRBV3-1 CASSPKVYSETQYF
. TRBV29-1 CSGGAILQETQFF
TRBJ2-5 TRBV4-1 CASSQEGGDSQETQYF
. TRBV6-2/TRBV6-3 CASSYDRTGHEQYF
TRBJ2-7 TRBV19 CASAVLGQSSYEQYF
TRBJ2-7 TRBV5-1 CASSLDGSGILPYEQYF
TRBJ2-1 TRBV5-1 CASSLGAEKEQFF
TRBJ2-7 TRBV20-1 CSAREGVGAYEQYF
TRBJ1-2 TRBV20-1 CSASGREVGYGYTF